Listed here is a single T cell receptor (beta chain). The antigen is undetermined. This PCR relied on a set of 60 Vbeta primers and 13 Jbeta primers. Produced via immunoSEQ multiplex PCR; TCRdb's table is partial and in-frame only. The table has over 150,000 clones, 77% seen once. J lost 6 bases, V lost 4 bases, and 8 bases had no gene match. Germline lookup yields CDR1 MGHDK and CDR2 SYGVNS. The CDR3 is 15 residues long. The data were obtained in a study of cytomegalovirus exposure and HLA in healthy donors. On the study more broadly: A prior analysis found about 120 million unique TCR beta sequences from 150 million to 200 million T cells.

Study-level points and caveats: Cytomegalovirus-associated TCR beta chains were listed, numbering some 180. A previous analysis found most TCR beta V segments productive roughly 87% or roughly 30% of the time. A later analysis linked a missense variant in DCLRE1C to the trimming of TCR beta V and J genes.

Sequencing was performed on PBMCs. The origin of this receptor is a male donor in good health and CMV-seropositive. The chain combines TRBV25-1 with TRBJ2-2, with 7 bases aligning to TRBD1. CDR3 region: CASSGKTGISGELFF. The CDR3 coding sequence is TGTGCCAGCAGTGGGAAGACAGGGATCTCCGGGGAGCTGTTTTTT.